This T cell receptor beta chain was profiled in a study of regulatory T cells in long-lasting Graves disease. Indicated time point: newly diagnosed GD, antithyroid drugs for less than 3 months. RNA isolated from PBMCs was used to make the TCR library. Germline V gene sequence: CDR1 KGHSH, CDR2 LQKENI. Trimming cost V 2 bases and J 2 bases, with 11 bases left between them. CDR3 length: 15 residues. This clonotype was seen repeatedly, ten times or more. Its antigen is as yet unknown. The study, taken as a whole, reports: Accuracy may have been reduced by the small sample size. Thyroid tissue went unstudied; only peripheral blood was examined.

CDR3-region Arm-PCR and iRepertoire HTBI primers produced the TCR beta libraries. Per the study methods: Across all samples, under 65 TRBV segments and 15 or so TRBJ segments were identified. MiXCR was run by TCRdb on the multiplex PCR reads, yielding one entry per CDR3 protein. The V and J calls were determined by TCRdb, not by the authors. Among 500,000 or so distinct CDR3 sequences listed, 12% to 15% were seen once. The data were also submitted as part of a second study, on T cells in Graves' hyperthyroidism and ophthalmopathy. That work adds: Newly diagnosed hyperthyroidism, duration under 2 months, in patients aged 18 to 65.

The sample in question was peripheral blood mononuclear cells (PBMCs), obtained at new diagnosis, from a patient treated with antithyroid drugs. The receptor was derived from a woman aged 50 to 60 with Graves disease. This chain connects TRBV18 to TRBJ2-3, with D unclear. The CDR3 region is CASSPNRFYTDTQYF. Here the CDR3 DNA reads TGTGCCAGCTCACCAAATCGTTTTTACACAGATACGCAGTATTTT.